Each of the 27 T cell receptor beta chains below was sequenced from the same sample in a study of cytomegalovirus exposure and HLA in healthy donors. The PCR had 60 Vbeta and 13 Jbeta primers. Only in-frame clones appear in the TCRdb table, and some are missing; sequencing was by immunoSEQ multiplex PCR. The sample lists 100,000 to 150,000 clones; 78% were seen once. Sequenced material: PBMCs. These receptors all stem from a middle-aged man in good health and CMV-seronegative.

V gene TRBV6-6 combines with J gene TRBJ2-7; 9 nucleotides line up with TRBD1. The CDR3 contains 14 residues. The V gene's germline CDR1 is MNHNY and CDR2 SVGAGI (reference sequence). V lost 11 bases, J lost 3 bases, and 11 bases stayed unmatched. The CDR3, as DNA: TGTGCCGGTTCCCCTGGGACAGGGATCTACGAGCAGTACTTC. Translation: CAGSPGTGIYEQYF.

The chain carries TRBV7-2 and TRBJ2-3, with 11 bases identical to TRBD2. The V gene end was trimmed by 0 bases and the J gene end by 5 bases; junction bases not matched to a gene: 10. Germline loops: CDR1 SGHTA, CDR2 FQGNSA. The CDR3 runs 18 residues. CDR3 amino acids: CASSLALRLAGGRDTQYF. For the CDR3, the DNA is TGTGCCAGCAGCTTAGCGCTACGGCTAGCGGGGGGCAGAGATACGCAGTATTTT.

The chain uses TRBV7-3 and TRBJ2-3, with 8 bases that match TRBD2. V lost 0 bases to trimming and J lost 5 bases; unmatched junction nucleotides: 1. The CDR3 spans 14 residues. Germline V lookup: CDR1 SGHTA, CDR2 FQGTGA. Here the CDR3 DNA reads TGTGCCAGCAGCTTAACGGCGGGGGGAGATACGCAGTATTTT. Its translation: CASSLTAGGDTQYF.

DNA for the CDR3: TGCGCCAGCAGCGACAGCCTTCGGGATGGCTACACCTTC. Translated: CASSDSLRDGYTF. The chain links TRBV4-1 to TRBJ1-2; D is perhaps TRBD1 (5 bases). This CDR3 has 13 amino acids. The V and J ends lost 5 bases and 6 bases respectively, with 13 bases between them. Germline CDR1 is MGHRA and CDR2 is YSYEKL.

The V and J genes are TRBV7-8 and TRBJ2-3, with 13 bases that match TRBD2. Trimming removed 4 bases from V and 5 bases from J; junction bases left unmatched: 9. This CDR3 is built from 17 residues. CDR1 and CDR2 from the germline V gene are SGHVS and FQNEAQ. The CDR3 coding sequence is TGTGCCAGCAGCTCCCTTCCGGGACTAGCGGGACGAGATACGCAGTATTTT. Translated, it gives CASSSLPGLAGRDTQYF.

The CDR3 region has the DNA TGTGCCAGCAGTCATCGGGGACAGCACCAAGAGACCCAGTACTTC. It is translated as CASSHRGQHQETQYF. V gene TRBV9 combines with J gene TRBJ2-5; 7 bases are shared with TRBD1. The germline gives CDR1 SGDLS, CDR2 YYNGEE. Trimming cost V 5 bases and J 0 bases; bases outside gene matches: 7. CDR3 length: 15 amino acids.

This clone was seen a handful of times. The rearrangement links TRBV5-4 to TRBJ2-3; 8 nucleotides match TRBD1. Germline-derived CDR1 and CDR2 are SGHNT and YYREEE (reference sequence). The CDR3 has 14 residues. The ends lost 4 bases at V and 4 bases at J; junction bases unmatched: 5. The CDR3 nucleotides are TGTGCCAGCAGCCGACAGGGGTTTTCAGATACGCAGTATTTT. Its translation: CASSRQGFSDTQYF.

This clone is a singleton in its sample. This sequence joins TRBV5-1 and TRBJ2-1, with 11 bases fitting TRBD2. The CDR3 totals 18 residues. J was trimmed by 6 bases and V by 0 bases; bases with no gene match: 11. Germline CDR1 and CDR2: SGHRS and YFSETQ. CDR3 protein: CASSLDLAGGSVSNEQFF. CDR3 DNA: TGCGCCAGCAGCTTGGACCTAGCGGGGGGCTCGGTATCCAATGAGCAGTTCTTC.

The V call is TRBV15, the J call TRBJ1-1, with 7 bases matching TRBD1. V shed 7 bases, J shed 8 bases, and the junction held 10 bases outside the gene matches. The CDR3 covers 13 residues. Per the germline V gene, CDR1 is LNHNV and CDR2 is YYDKDF (reference sequence). The CDR3 DNA reads as TGTGCCACCAACCGAAACCGGGACAGAGAAGCTTTCTTT. Translating gives CATNRNRDREAFF.

CDR3 sequence (DNA): TGTGCCAGCAGTTACTCGGGACAGGATACCGGGGAGCTGTTTTTT. Protein: CASSYSGQDTGELFF. The chain couples TRBV6-5 to TRBJ2-2; 8 bases are a match to TRBD1. The CDR3 extends over 15 amino acids. With V trimmed by 0 bases and J by 5 bases, 2 bases remained unmatched. Germline V gene lookup returns CDR1 MNHEY and CDR2 SVGAGI.

The chain links TRBV4-1 to TRBJ1-2, with D hard to call. Germline V lookup: CDR1 MGHRA, CDR2 YSYEKL. The CDR3 has 15 amino acids. V lost 0 bases and J lost 4, with 12 bases in between. The CDR3 sequence: CASSQEVAVLYGYTF. The CDR3 region has the DNA TGCGCCAGCAGCCAAGAAGTGGCAGTCCTCTATGGCTACACCTTC.

The chain combines TRBV19 with TRBJ1-5; perhaps TRBD1 as D (5 bases). Trimming shortened V by 6 bases and J by 0 bases, and 18 bases separated the two germline ends. CDR1 is LNHDA, CDR2 SQIVND, per germline (reference sequence). This CDR3 spans 17 amino acids. CDR3 residues: CASRPPQGANSNQPQHF. CDR3 DNA: TGTGCCAGTAGGCCTCCGCAGGGTGCGAATAGCAATCAGCCCCAGCATTTT.

The chain has TRBV7-2 and TRBJ2-7; D is unclear. Trimming removed 5 bases at V and 5 bases at J, with 7 bases between. Germline CDR1 and CDR2: SGHTA and FQGNSA. The CDR3 consists of 11 residues. Here the CDR3 reads CASSPKNEQYF. CDR3 sequence (DNA): TGTGCCAGCAGCCCAAAAAACGAGCAGTACTTC.

This chain's CDR3 is CASSLQGGTEAFF. The CDR3 coding sequence is TGTGCCAGCAGCTTACAGGGTGGCACTGAAGCTTTCTTT. J is TRBJ1-1 and V is TRBV7-3, with D possibly TRBD1 on 5 matching bases. The CDR3 extends over 13 amino acids. Trimming took 2 bases from V and 4 from J, leaving 8 bases between them. From germline, CDR1 is SGHTA and CDR2 FQGTGA.

This chain connects TRBV7-9 to TRBJ1-6; 8 bases match TRBD1. Germline trimming cut 3 bases from V and 8 bases from J; bases unmatched to any gene: 9. The CDR3 runs to 16 residues. The germline V gene encodes CDR1 SEHNR and CDR2 FQNEAQ (reference sequence). CDR3 residues: CASSLGGTGRDSPLHF. Here the CDR3 DNA reads TGTGCCAGCAGCTTGGGTGGGACAGGCAGAGATTCACCCCTCCACTTT.

On this clone: An end of the junction differs from the germline gene, which may be a read error. V is TRBV6-5 and J is TRBJ2-7, with D possibly matching TRBD2 (6 bases). The germline V gene has CDR1 MNHEY and CDR2 SVGAGI. CDR3 length equals 12 residues. The CDR3 DNA reads as TGTGCCAGCAGCCGGGACTCCAACGAGCAGTACTTC. It codes for CASSRDSNEQYF.

Concerning this clone itself: Here the CDR3 omits its conserved ending phenylalanine or tryptophan, so a read error is the likely source. This chain connects TRBV5-8 to TRBJ1-5, with 7 bases that match TRBD1. Germline CDR1 and CDR2: SGHTS and YDEGEE. The V gene end was trimmed by 4 bases and the J gene end by 2 bases; junction bases not matched to a gene: 3. The CDR3 contains 14 residues. CDR3 sequence: CASSPGTGNQPQHL. In DNA form, the CDR3 reads TGTGCCAGCAGCCCCGGGACAGGCAATCAGCCCCAGCATCTT.

The chain links TRBV15 to TRBJ1-5; D gene uncertain. The germline V and J ends were trimmed by 3 bases and 5 bases, with 17 bases remaining between them. The CDR3 is 16 amino acids. CDR1 LNHNV and CDR2 YYDKDF come from the germline V gene (reference sequence). CDR3 region: CATSSPASWSYQPQHF. The CDR3 DNA follows: TGTGCCACCAGCAGTCCCGCGAGCTGGAGTTATCAGCCCCAGCATTTT.

The chain recombines TRBV7-9 with TRBJ1-6; tentative D call: TRBD1 (5 bases). This CDR3 is built from 16 residues. The V gene's germline CDR1 is SEHNR and CDR2 FQNEAQ (reference sequence). The V end lost 0 bases, the J end lost 12 bases, and 18 bases lay between the germline ends. CDR3 amino acids: CASSLAAAPTRGPLHF. DNA of the CDR3: TGTGCCAGCAGCTTAGCCGCGGCGCCGACAAGGGGACCCCTCCACTTT.

The V call is TRBV7-9, the J call TRBJ1-1; a weak D match, TRBD1 (5 bases). V was cut by 3 bases and J by 7 bases, with 21 bases left in between. The CDR3 has 16 amino acids. Per germline, CDR1 SEHNR and CDR2 FQNEAQ (reference sequence). CDR3 sequence reads: CASSLEWREGTFEAFF. Here the CDR3 DNA reads TGTGCCAGCAGCTTGGAGTGGCGGGAGGGGACGTTTGAAGCTTTCTTT.

This chain uses TRBV11-2 with TRBJ1-6; 9 bases are shared with TRBD1. This CDR3 is 15 amino acids long. Germline V gene data show CDR1 as SGHAT and CDR2 as FQNNGV. V shed 4 bases and J 9 bases; nucleotides not matched to a gene: 7. CDR3: CASSSITGGTSPLHF. The CDR3 DNA reads TGTGCCAGCAGCTCTATAACAGGGGGCACTTCACCCCTCCACTTT.

This chain connects TRBV13 to TRBJ2-5, with D possibly matching TRBD2 (6 bases). The germline CDR1 and CDR2 sequences are PRHDT and FYEKMQ (reference sequence). Between the trimmed V and J ends, which lost 5 bases and 3 bases, there was a span of 13 bases. The CDR3 spans 14 residues. CDR3 protein: CASSGAGREETQYF. The CDR3 nucleotides are TGTGCCAGCAGCGGGGCGGGGCGGGAAGAGACCCAGTACTTC.

The rearrangement uses TRBV5-1 and TRBJ1-5, with no clear D. This CDR3 is built from 15 residues. Germline V gives CDR1 SGHRS, CDR2 YFSETQ. Between the trimmed V and J ends, which lost 0 bases and 0 bases, there was a span of 7 bases. The CDR3 region is CASSLDSGSNQPQHF. The CDR3 DNA reads TGCGCCAGCAGCTTGGATTCAGGTAGCAATCAGCCCCAGCATTTT.

The chain combines TRBV11-1 with TRBJ1-4, with TRBD1 matching over 8 bases. Germline CDR1 is SGHAT and CDR2 is FQDESV (reference sequence). With 5 bases clipped from V and 8 bases from J, the junction kept 10 bases outside the gene matches. This CDR3 contains 15 residues. CDR3 sequence: CASSRYQGAEEKLFF. The DNA for the CDR3 is TGTGCCAGCAGCCGCTACCAGGGGGCCGAGGAAAAACTGTTTTTT.

The chain employs TRBV27 and TRBJ2-5, with TRBD2 matching 12 bases. The CDR3 length is 16 residues. In germline, CDR1 is MNHEY, CDR2 SMNVEV (reference sequence). The ends lost 6 bases at V and 4 bases at J; junction bases unmatched: 9. This chain's CDR3 is CASRPRLAGAPETQYF. In DNA form, the CDR3 reads TGTGCCAGCAGGCCGCGACTAGCGGGGGCACCAGAGACCCAGTACTTC.

The chain combines TRBV7-9 with TRBJ2-6; D not resolved. Germline V gives CDR1 SEHNR, CDR2 FQNEAQ (reference sequence). V was pared by 1 base and J by 2 bases, with 6 bases between. The CDR3 is 15 residues long. Here the CDR3 DNA reads TGTGCCAGCAGCTTAGAACGGGCTGGGGCCAACGTCCTGACTTTC. This codes for CASSLERAGANVLTF.

This CDR3 is CASRDVTSVYNEQFF. The CDR3 DNA is TGCGCCAGCAGGGACGTGACTAGCGTCTACAATGAGCAGTTCTTC. The chain has TRBV4-1 and TRBJ2-1; 8 bases align to TRBD2. This CDR3 has 15 residues. Germline loops: CDR1 MGHRA, CDR2 YSYEKL. Losses at the gene ends were 6 bases for V and 3 bases for J; bases not matched to a gene: 7.